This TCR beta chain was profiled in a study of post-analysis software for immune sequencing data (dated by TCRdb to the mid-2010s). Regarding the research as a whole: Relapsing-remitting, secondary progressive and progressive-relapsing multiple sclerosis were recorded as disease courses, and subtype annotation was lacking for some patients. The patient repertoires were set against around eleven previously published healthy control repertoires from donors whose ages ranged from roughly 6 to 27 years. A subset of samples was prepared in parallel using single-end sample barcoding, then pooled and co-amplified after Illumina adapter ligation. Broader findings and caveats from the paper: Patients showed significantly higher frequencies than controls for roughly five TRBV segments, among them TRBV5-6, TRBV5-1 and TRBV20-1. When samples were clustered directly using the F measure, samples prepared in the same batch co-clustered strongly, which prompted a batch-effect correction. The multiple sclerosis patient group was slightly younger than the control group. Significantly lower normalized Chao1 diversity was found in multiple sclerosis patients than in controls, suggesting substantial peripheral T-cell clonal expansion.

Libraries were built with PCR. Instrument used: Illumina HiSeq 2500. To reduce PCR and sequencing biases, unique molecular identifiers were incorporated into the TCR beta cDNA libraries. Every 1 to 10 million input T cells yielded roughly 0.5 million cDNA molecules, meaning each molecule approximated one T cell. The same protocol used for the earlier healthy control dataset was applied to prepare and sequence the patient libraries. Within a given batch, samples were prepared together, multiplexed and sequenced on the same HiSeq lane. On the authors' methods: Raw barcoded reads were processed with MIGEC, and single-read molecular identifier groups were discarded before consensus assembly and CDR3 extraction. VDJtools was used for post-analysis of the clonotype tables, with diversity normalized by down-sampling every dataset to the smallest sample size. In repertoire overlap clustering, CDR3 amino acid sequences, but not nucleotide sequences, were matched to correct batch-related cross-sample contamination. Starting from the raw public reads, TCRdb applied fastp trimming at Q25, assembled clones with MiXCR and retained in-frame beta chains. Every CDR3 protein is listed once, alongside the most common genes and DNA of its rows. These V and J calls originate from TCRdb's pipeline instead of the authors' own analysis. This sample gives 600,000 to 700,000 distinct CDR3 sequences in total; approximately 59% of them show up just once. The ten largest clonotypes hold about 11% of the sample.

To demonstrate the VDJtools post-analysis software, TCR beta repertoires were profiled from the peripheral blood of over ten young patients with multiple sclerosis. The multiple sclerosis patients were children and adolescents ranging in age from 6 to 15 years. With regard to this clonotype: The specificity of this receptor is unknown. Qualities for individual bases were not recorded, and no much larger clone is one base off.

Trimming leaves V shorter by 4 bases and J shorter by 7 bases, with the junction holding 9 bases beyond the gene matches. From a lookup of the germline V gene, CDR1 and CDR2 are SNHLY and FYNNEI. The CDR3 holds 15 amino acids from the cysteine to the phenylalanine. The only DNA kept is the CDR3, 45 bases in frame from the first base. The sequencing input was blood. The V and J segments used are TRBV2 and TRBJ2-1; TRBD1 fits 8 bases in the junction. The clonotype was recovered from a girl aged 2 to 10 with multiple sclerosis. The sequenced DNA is TGTGCCAGCAGTGCGGCAGGGGGCGCGAGGAATGAGCAGTTCTTC. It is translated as CASSAAGGARNEQFF.